Included here is one T cell receptor beta chain sequence, with context. This record belongs to a study of blood T cell repertoires in COVID-19. Study details: Samples of COVID-19 (acute and convalescent) were obtained from the United States, Italy and Spain. T cells, B-cell-depleted T cells, or PBMCs supplied cDNA or gDNA.

CDR1 and CDR2 (germline): MRHNA, SNTAGT. The V end was cut by 4 bases, the J end by 5 bases, with 17 bases between. The CDR3 sequence is 15 residues long. Per the authors' pipeline: By means of reference gene primer amplification, nucleated cell counts were estimated. The repertoire was sequenced with immunoSEQ multiplex PCR; TCRdb's copy has only in-frame clones and lacks some. Clonal size and the V and J genes are those of that table, whereas D and trimming came from the DNA. The sample gives about 93,000 clones, about 86% of which show up once; 18% is in the top ten. Sequencing was carried out using peripheral blood. The chain joins TRBV6-4 to TRBJ1-2, with D tentatively TRBD1 (6 bases). The source is a woman of 80 years or more with acute or convalescent COVID-19. CDR3 loop: CASSAQQGPGYGYTF. DNA for the CDR3: TGTGCCAGCAGTGCCCAGCAGGGGCCAGGGTATGGCTACACCTTC.